One sample yielded the 9 T cell receptor beta chains listed below, sequenced in a study of blood T cell repertoires in COVID-19. This table comes from immunoSEQ multiplex PCR, and its TCRdb copy is limited to in-frame clones, with some not included. The table includes 360,000 or so clones, less than 90% detected once. What was sequenced was PBMCs or T cells enriched from blood (not recorded which). These TCRs come from a woman between 50 and 59 years old who had recovered from COVID-19.

V usage is TRBV29-1 and J usage is TRBJ1-2; 9 bases fit TRBD1. The CDR3 length is 14 residues. Germline V gives CDR1 SQVTM, CDR2 ANQGSEA. Germline trimming cut 6 bases from V and 5 bases from J; bases unmatched to any gene: 10. The CDR3 here is CSVQSPTGGYGYTF. In DNA, the CDR3 is TGCAGCGTACAATCCCCGACAGGGGGGTATGGCTACACCTTC.

The CDR3 region has the DNA TGTGCCATCGCGGCGGACTATGGCTACACCTTC. This encodes CAIAADYGYTF. The rearrangement joins TRBV10-3 to TRBJ1-2; D not resolved. Germline CDR1 is ENHRY and CDR2 is SYGVKD. Trimming removed 8 bases from V and 3 bases from J, with 7 bases in between. The CDR3 has 11 residues.

The chain combines TRBV4-2 with TRBJ1-2; possible D gene TRBD1, 5 bases. The germline gives CDR1 LGHNA, CDR2 YNFKEQ. The germline V and J ends were trimmed by 6 bases and 4 bases, with 18 bases remaining between them. This CDR3 region has 15 residues. CDR3 region: CASSPPTDSFYGYTF. The CDR3 DNA sequence: TGTGCCAGCAGTCCCCCCACCGACAGCTTCTATGGCTACACCTTC.

This chain links TRBV6-5 with TRBJ1-2; TRBD1 matches at 10 bases. This CDR3 spans 15 amino acids. Germline loops: CDR1 MNHEY, CDR2 SVGAGI. V lost 3 bases to trimming and J lost 2 bases; unmatched junction nucleotides: 3. The CDR3 reads CASSYQDRGNYGYTF. The DNA of the CDR3 is TGTGCCAGCAGTTATCAGGACAGGGGGAACTATGGCTACACCTTC.

The chain employs TRBV7-2 and TRBJ2-7, with 8 bases matching TRBD2. The CDR3 is 16 residues long. Germline V lookup: CDR1 SGHTA, CDR2 FQGNSA. The V segment lost 5 bases and the J segment 0 bases; nucleotides outside the gene matches: 9. The CDR3 sequence is CASSPWTSPSSYEQYF. DNA of the CDR3: TGTGCCAGCAGCCCGTGGACTAGCCCGAGCTCCTACGAGCAGTACTTC.

The sample holds a few counts of this clone. The V call is TRBV5-1, the J call TRBJ1-2, with 8 bases that match TRBD1. Germline CDR1 SGHRS, CDR2 YFSETQ. This CDR3 region has 13 residues. V gave up 4 bases and J gave up 4 bases; unmatched junction bases: 3. CDR3: CASSVGQAYGYTF. The CDR3 nucleotides are TGCGCCAGCAGCGTGGGACAGGCCTATGGCTACACCTTC.

This clone was seen only a few times. The chain's CDR3 is CASSAGTSSYNEQFF. The DNA of the CDR3 is TGTGCCAGCAGCGCCGGGACTAGCTCCTACAATGAGCAGTTCTTC. The rearrangement uses TRBV9 and TRBJ2-1; 8 nucleotides agree with TRBD2. The CDR3 runs to 15 residues. The trim removed 3 bases at V and 0 bases at J, leaving 2 bases unmatched. The germline CDR1 and CDR2 sequences are SGDLS and YYNGEE.

V and J are TRBV5-8 and TRBJ2-1; tentative D call: TRBD1 (6 bases). Germline V CDR1 and CDR2: SGHTS, YDEGEE. V lost 4 bases, J lost 5 bases, and 19 bases lay in between. The CDR3 length is 16 residues. The chain's CDR3 is CASSLGQPVGNNEQFF. The DNA for the CDR3 is TGTGCCAGCAGCCTAGGACAGCCGGTCGGGAACAATGAGCAGTTCTTC.

V usage is TRBV5-5 and J usage is TRBJ1-1; tentatively, D is TRBD1 (5 bases). Per germline, CDR1 SGHKS and CDR2 YYEKEE (reference sequence). The CDR3 is 13 residues long. Trimming shortened V by 9 bases and J by 1 base, and 13 bases separated the two germline ends. The CDR3 DNA reads TGTGCCACGCAGGTAACAGGGAACACTGAAGCTTTCTTT. It codes for CATQVTGNTEAFF. The whole variable domain, remainder taken from reference TRBV5-5 and TRBJ1-1, is DAGVTQSPTHLIKTRGQQVTLRCSPISGHKSVSWYQQVLGQGPQFIFQYYEKEERGRGNFPDRFSARQFPNYSSELNVNALLLGDSALYLCATQVTGNTEAFFGQGTRLTVV.